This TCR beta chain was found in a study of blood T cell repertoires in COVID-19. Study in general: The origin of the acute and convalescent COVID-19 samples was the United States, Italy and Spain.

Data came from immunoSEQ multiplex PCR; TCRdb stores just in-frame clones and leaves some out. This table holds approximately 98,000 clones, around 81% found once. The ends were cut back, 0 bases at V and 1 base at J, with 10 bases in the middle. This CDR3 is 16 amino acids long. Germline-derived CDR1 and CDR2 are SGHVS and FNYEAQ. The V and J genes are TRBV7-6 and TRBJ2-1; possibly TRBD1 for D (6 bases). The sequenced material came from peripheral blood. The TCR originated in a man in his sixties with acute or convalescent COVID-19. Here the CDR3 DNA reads TGTGCCAGCAGCTTAGCCGGCAGGGGTTCCTACAATGAGCAGTTCTTC. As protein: CASSLAGRGSYNEQFF.